These 29 T cell receptor beta chains share one sample of origin, sequenced in a study of blood T cell repertoires in COVID-19. Assay: immunoSEQ multiplex PCR; the TCRdb copy retains only in-frame clones and omits some. The table shows about 170,000 clones, with less than 85% occurring only once. The sample was PBMCs or T cells enriched from blood (not recorded which). The receptors were sampled from a woman in her 50s who had recovered from COVID-19.

The J gene is TRBJ1-1, the V gene TRBV6-5; 7 bases line up with TRBD1. This CDR3 has 14 residues. V dropped 6 bases and J dropped 0; count of bases not matched to a gene: 4. CDR1 is MNHEY and CDR2 is SVGAGI in the germline V gene. CDR3 protein: CASRLDRVNTEAFF. In nucleotides, the CDR3 is TGTGCCAGCAGACTCGACAGGGTGAACACTGAAGCTTTCTTT.

The chain carries TRBV28 and TRBJ2-7; 10 nucleotides match TRBD1. CDR3 length equals 14 residues. Germline assignment: CDR1 MDHEN and CDR2 SYDVKM. V was pared by 5 bases and J by 4 bases, with 5 bases of the junction left unmatched. In DNA, the CDR3 is TGTGCCAGCAGTACCGGGACAGGGGATTACGAGCAGTACGTC. Translating gives CASSTGTGDYEQYV.

This clone was observed a handful of times. V usage is TRBV5-8 and J usage is TRBJ2-2; D uncertain. V was pared by 0 bases and J by 4 bases, with 16 bases between. The V gene's germline CDR1 is SGHTS and CDR2 YDEGEE. CDR3 length: 17 residues. CDR3: CASSLGVVAGSTGELFF. CDR3 coding DNA: TGTGCCAGCAGCTTGGGTGTAGTAGCTGGATCCACCGGGGAGCTGTTTTTT.

The chain joins TRBV30 to TRBJ1-6; TRBD1 matches 8 bases. Per the germline V gene, CDR1 is GTSNPN and CDR2 is SVGIG (reference sequence). The CDR3 loop spans 16 amino acids. Trimming removed 3 bases from V and 8 bases from J; junction bases left unmatched: 12. The DNA for the CDR3 is TGTGCCTGGAGAGCCGACAGGGGAGGTCTAGATTCACCCCTCCACTTT. Translation: CAWRADRGGLDSPLHF. The full variable domain, its missing parts supplied by reference TRBV30 and TRBJ1-6, is SQTIHQWPATLVQPVGSPLSLECTVEGTSNPNLYWYRQAAGRGLQLLFYSVGIGQISSEVPQNLSASRPQDRQFILSSKKLLLSDSGFYLCAWRADRGGLDSPLHFGNGTRLTVT.

In this sample, this clone turned up once. The chain recombines TRBV5-1 with TRBJ1-5; D might be TRBD1 (5 bases). CDR3 length: 14 amino acids. V lost 3 bases and J lost 6, with 13 bases in between. Germline loops: CDR1 SGHRS, CDR2 YFSETQ. The CDR3 sequence is CASSSGAGGQPQHF. The CDR3, as DNA: TGCGCCAGCAGCTCCGGGGCCGGGGGTCAGCCCCAGCATTTT.

This rearrangement joins TRBV5-1 to TRBJ2-5, with TRBD2 matching over 8 bases. CDR3 length: 15 amino acids. V lost 7 bases, J lost 0 bases, and 8 bases stayed unmatched. Per the germline V gene, CDR1 is SGHRS and CDR2 is YFSETQ. The CDR3 nucleotides are TGCGCCAGCCAGAAACTAGCGGTGAACCAAGAGACCCAGTACTTC. Amino acid sequence: CASQKLAVNQETQYF.

The chain uses TRBV9 and TRBJ2-3; TRBD1 matches at 9 bases. CDR1 is SGDLS and CDR2 is YYNGEE in the germline V gene. The CDR3 is made up of 16 amino acids. Unmatched junction bases numbered 7, after V lost 3 bases and J lost 2 bases. This chain's CDR3 is CASSADRGGHTDTQYF. DNA of the CDR3: TGTGCCAGCAGCGCGGACAGGGGAGGACACACAGATACGCAGTATTTT.

This clone was detected once. This chain connects TRBV2 to TRBJ1-5; D gene ambiguous. The CDR3 runs 14 residues. Germline CDR1 is SNHLY and CDR2 is FYNNEI. The V gene lost 5 bases and the J gene lost 4 bases, with 12 bases spanning the gap. The CDR3 DNA follows: TGTGCCAGCAGTCCCAACTCCCCGAATCAGCCCCAGCATTTT. It yields the protein CASSPNSPNQPQHF.

V is TRBV11-3 and J is TRBJ1-1, with D tentatively TRBD1 (6 bases). The CDR3 runs to 13 residues. The germline V and J ends were trimmed by 9 bases and 0 bases, with 11 bases remaining between them. Germline CDR1 and CDR2: SGHNT and YENEEA. The CDR3 region has the DNA TGTGCCAGTTCGCAGGGGTTGAACACTGAAGCTTTCTTT. It is translated as CASSQGLNTEAFF. The full variable domain, with the rest looked up from reference TRBV11-3 and TRBJ1-1, is EAGVVQSPRYKIIEKKQPVAFWCNPISGHNTLYWYLQNLGQGPELLIRYENEEAVDDSQLPKDRFSAERLKGVDSTLKIQPAELGDSAVYLCASSQGLNTEAFFGQGTRLTVV.

This chain joins TRBV5-1 and TRBJ2-3, with 7 bases aligning to TRBD1. Germline CDR1 and CDR2: SGHRS and YFSETQ. The CDR3 runs 14 residues. V dropped 4 bases and J dropped 3; count of bases not matched to a gene: 5. The DNA of the CDR3 is TGCGCCAGCAGCCTACCAGGGGGAACAGATACGCAGTATTTT. It codes for CASSLPGGTDTQYF.

V gene TRBV5-4 combines with J gene TRBJ2-5, with TRBD1 matching 9 bases. Germline V lookup: CDR1 SGHNT, CDR2 YYREEE (reference sequence). J was trimmed by 2 bases and V by 4 bases; bases with no gene match: 6. The CDR3 has 15 amino acids. CDR3 protein: CASSGAGTGQETQYF. The CDR3, as DNA: TGTGCCAGCAGCGGGGCCGGGACAGGGCAAGAGACCCAGTACTTC.

The chain carries TRBV30 and TRBJ1-5, with 7 nucleotides matching TRBD1. The CDR3 loop spans 17 amino acids. Germline lookup yields CDR1 GTSNPN and CDR2 SVGIG (reference sequence). V shed 1 base and J 7 bases; nucleotides not matched to a gene: 16. This CDR3 reads CAWSEGTDLNLKQPQHF. The CDR3 nucleotides read TGTGCCTGGAGTGAGGGGACAGACCTGAACTTGAAACAGCCCCAGCATTTT.

The chain links TRBV18 to TRBJ2-4; TRBD2 aligns across 8 bases. The CDR3 consists of 19 residues. From germline, CDR1 is KGHSH and CDR2 LQKENI. V was pared by 1 base and J by 5 bases, with 16 bases of the junction left unmatched. The CDR3 here is CASSPRARGVAGTQNIQYF. CDR3 in DNA: TGTGCCAGCTCACCACGCGCGCGGGGGGTTGCGGGGACCCAAAACATTCAGTACTTC.

CDR3 in amino acids: CASSYDTSTNEKLFF. The CDR3 DNA reads as TGTGCCAGCAGTTATGACACCTCAACTAATGAAAAACTGTTTTTT. The gene calls are TRBV6-5 and TRBJ1-4; D is uncertain. Germline-derived CDR1 and CDR2 are MNHEY and SVGAGI. The CDR3 has 15 amino acids. The V gene lost 3 bases and the J gene lost 0 bases, with 8 bases spanning the gap.

The J gene is TRBJ2-1, the V gene TRBV11-2; D gene ambiguous. The CDR3 covers 14 residues. V dropped 4 bases and J dropped 8 bases, with 15 bases sitting between them. The germline V gene has CDR1 SGHAT and CDR2 FQNNGV. As DNA, the CDR3 is TGTGCCAGCAGCTCCTATTCACCCGAGGATGAGCAGTTCTTC. Amino acid sequence: CASSSYSPEDEQFF.

V gene TRBV5-6 combines with J gene TRBJ2-5; D might be TRBD1 (5 bases). Germline-derived CDR1 and CDR2 are SGHDT and YYEEEE. This CDR3 has 13 residues. Deletions cut 3 bases from V and 1 base from J, with 7 bases between. CDR3 coding DNA: TGTGCCAGCAGCTACGACAGCCAAGAGACCCAGTACTTC. Amino acid sequence: CASSYDSQETQYF.

This chain joins TRBV6-4 and TRBJ1-3; 7 bases are a match to TRBD1. V shed 10 bases, J shed 4 bases, and the junction held 10 bases outside the gene matches. Germline V lookup: CDR1 MRHNA, CDR2 SNTAGT. CDR3 length: 14 residues. CDR3 DNA sequence: TGTGCCACTCCGTCGACAGGGAGAGGAAACACCATATATTTT. This encodes CATPSTGRGNTIYF.

This rearrangement joins TRBV5-6 to TRBJ2-1; weak D call: TRBD2 (8 bases). CDR1 SGHDT and CDR2 YYEEEE come from the germline V gene. Trimming pared 1 base from V and 10 bases from J, leaving 21 bases between. The CDR3 length is 16 residues. CDR3 amino acids: CASSLLGTAGVKEQFF. The CDR3 nucleotides are TGTGCCAGCAGCTTGTTGGGGACAGCGGGAGTTAAGGAGCAGTTCTTC.

V gene TRBV6-5 combines with J gene TRBJ1-3; a possible D gene is TRBD1 (5 bases). V lost 0 bases and J 5 bases, leaving 14 bases between the germline ends. There are 16 residues in the CDR3. Germline CDR1 is MNHEY and CDR2 is SVGAGI. The CDR3 sequence: CASSYSLKGARNTIYF. The CDR3 DNA reads TGTGCCAGCAGTTACTCTTTGAAAGGGGCAAGAAACACCATATATTTT.

This rearrangement joins TRBV25-1 to TRBJ2-5, with 8 bases aligning to TRBD2. The V gene end was trimmed by 2 bases and the J gene end by 3 bases; junction bases not matched to a gene: 5. There are 15 residues in the CDR3. The germline CDR1 and CDR2 sequences are MGHDK and SYGVNS. CDR3 loop: CASSETRGRKETQYF. DNA for the CDR3: TGTGCCAGCAGTGAAACCCGCGGGAGGAAAGAGACCCAGTACTTC.

The table lists this clone with a count of one. The CDR3 loop reads CASKGTSRDTQYF. The CDR3 DNA follows: TGTGCCAGCAAGGGGACTAGCAGGGATACGCAGTATTTT. The genes are TRBV2 and TRBJ2-3; 9 bases align to TRBD2. With V trimmed by 7 bases and J by 6 bases, 5 bases remained unmatched. Germline V lookup: CDR1 SNHLY, CDR2 FYNNEI. This CDR3 region has 13 residues.

The chain is built from TRBV30 and TRBJ1-1; D might be TRBD1 (5 bases). The CDR3 runs to 11 residues. Germline assignment: CDR1 GTSNPN and CDR2 SVGIG (reference sequence). Trimming pared 1 base from V and 6 bases from J, leaving 6 bases between. The CDR3 reads CAWSAGPEAFF. DNA for the CDR3: TGTGCCTGGAGTGCAGGGCCTGAAGCTTTCTTT.

This clone came up a few times. V gene TRBV24-1 combines with J gene TRBJ2-3; 7 bases match TRBD2. V gave up 4 bases and J gave up 5 bases; unmatched junction bases: 5. There are 14 residues in the CDR3. Germline values: CDR1 KGHDR, CDR2 SFDVKD. Here the CDR3 reads CATSEPGGIDTQYF. In DNA form, the CDR3 reads TGTGCCACCAGTGAACCCGGGGGGATAGATACGCAGTATTTT.

This chain connects TRBV19 to TRBJ1-3; D may be TRBD1 (5 bases). This CDR3 has 13 residues. With 4 bases removed from V and 4 bases from J, the gap between germline ends came to 8 bases. Per germline, CDR1 LNHDA and CDR2 SQIVND (reference sequence). The CDR3 spells CASSNDRGNTIYF. The DNA of the CDR3 is TGTGCCAGTAGTAACGACAGAGGAAACACCATATATTTT.

The chain couples TRBV28 to TRBJ2-7; 8 bases map to TRBD2. This CDR3 has 14 residues. Germline lookup yields CDR1 MDHEN and CDR2 SYDVKM. The V gene end was trimmed by 7 bases and the J gene end by 4 bases; junction bases not matched to a gene: 9. CDR3 amino acids: CASTLRGGQYEQYV. In DNA, the CDR3 is TGTGCCAGCACCCTCCGGGGGGGGCAATACGAGCAGTACGTC.

This clone was seen a few times. The rearrangement uses TRBV10-3 and TRBJ2-7; 8 bases map to TRBD1. Unmatched junction bases numbered 1, after V lost 4 bases and J lost 2 bases. The CDR3 sequence is 13 residues long. Looked up from germline, CDR1 is ENHRY and CDR2 is SYGVKD. CDR3 bases: TGTGCCATCAGTGGGACAGGGACCTACGAGCAGTACGTC. Amino acids: CAISGTGTYEQYV.

V and J are TRBV6-1 and TRBJ2-1, with D hard to call. The CDR3 contains 16 residues. V lost 2 bases to trimming and J lost 2 bases, with 13 bases between them. Per the germline V gene, CDR1 is MNHNS and CDR2 is SASEGT. The chain's CDR3 is CASSEKVAATYNEQFF. CDR3 nucleotide sequence: TGTGCCAGCAGTGAAAAGGTAGCAGCTACCTACAATGAGCAGTTCTTC.

This clone was picked up a small number of times. This chain joins TRBV7-9 and TRBJ1-5, with a possible D match to TRBD1 (5 bases). The CDR3 has 17 residues. The V and J ends lost 0 bases and 1 base respectively, with 13 bases between them. CDR1 is SEHNR and CDR2 is FQNEAQ in the germline V gene (reference sequence). CDR3 bases: TGTGCCAGCAGCTTAGCGTTAACGGGACTAAGCAATCAGCCCCAGCATTTT. It specifies CASSLALTGLSNQPQHF.

This rearrangement joins TRBV20-1 to TRBJ2-2; D remains unclear. The CDR3 spans 13 residues. Between the trimmed V and J ends, which lost 3 bases and 3 bases, there was a span of 8 bases. Germline values: CDR1 DFQATT, CDR2 SNEGSKA (reference sequence). The CDR3 is CSASNTDTGELFF. In DNA, the CDR3 is TGCAGTGCTAGTAACACCGACACCGGGGAGCTGTTTTTT.